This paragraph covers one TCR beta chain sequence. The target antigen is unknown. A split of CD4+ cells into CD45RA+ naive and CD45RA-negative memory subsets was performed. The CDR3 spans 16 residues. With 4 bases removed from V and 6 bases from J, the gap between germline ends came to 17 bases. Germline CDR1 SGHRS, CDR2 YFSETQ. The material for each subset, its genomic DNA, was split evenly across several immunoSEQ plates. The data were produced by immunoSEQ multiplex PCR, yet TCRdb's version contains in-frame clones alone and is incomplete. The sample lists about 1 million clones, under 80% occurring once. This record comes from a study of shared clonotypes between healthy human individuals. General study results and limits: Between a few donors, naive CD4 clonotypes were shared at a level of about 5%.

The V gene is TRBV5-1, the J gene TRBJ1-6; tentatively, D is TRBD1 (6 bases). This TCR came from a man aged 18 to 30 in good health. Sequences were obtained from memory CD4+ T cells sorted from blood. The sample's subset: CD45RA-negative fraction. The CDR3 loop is CASSEAQGNGNSPLHF. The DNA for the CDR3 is TGCGCCAGCAGCGAAGCCCAGGGGAACGGTAATTCACCCCTCCACTTT.